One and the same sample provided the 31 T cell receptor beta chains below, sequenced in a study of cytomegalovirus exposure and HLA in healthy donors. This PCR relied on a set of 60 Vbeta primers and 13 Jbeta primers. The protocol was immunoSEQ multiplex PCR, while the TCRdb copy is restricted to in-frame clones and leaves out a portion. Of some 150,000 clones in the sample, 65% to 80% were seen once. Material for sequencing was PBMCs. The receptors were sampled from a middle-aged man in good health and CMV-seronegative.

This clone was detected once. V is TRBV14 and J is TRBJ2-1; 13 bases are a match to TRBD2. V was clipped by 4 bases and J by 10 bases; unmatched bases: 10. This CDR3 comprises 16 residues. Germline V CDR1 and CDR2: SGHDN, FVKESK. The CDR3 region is CASSPLTSGGALEQFF. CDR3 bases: TGTGCCAGCAGCCCCCTCACTAGCGGGGGGGCCCTGGAGCAGTTCTTC. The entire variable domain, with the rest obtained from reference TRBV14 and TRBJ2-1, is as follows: EAGVTQFPSHSVIEKGQTVTLRCDPISGHDNLYWYRRVMGKEIKFLLHFVKESKQDESGMPNNRFLAERTGGTYSTLKVQPAELEDSGVYFCASSPLTSGGALEQFFGPGTRLTVL.

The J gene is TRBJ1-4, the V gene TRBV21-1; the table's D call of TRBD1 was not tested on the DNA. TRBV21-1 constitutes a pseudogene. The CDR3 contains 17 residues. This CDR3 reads CASTVTQTGATNEKLFF. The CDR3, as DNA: TGTGCCAGCACCGTCACCCAGACAGGGGCAACTAATGAAAAACTGTTTTTT.

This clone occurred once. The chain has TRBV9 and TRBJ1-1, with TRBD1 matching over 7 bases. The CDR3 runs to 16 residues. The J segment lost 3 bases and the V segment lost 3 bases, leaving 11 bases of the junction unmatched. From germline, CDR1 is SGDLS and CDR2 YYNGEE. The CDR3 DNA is TGTGCCAGCAGCGCAGACAGGGATGATGGGGACACTGAAGCTTTCTTT. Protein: CASSADRDDGDTEAFF. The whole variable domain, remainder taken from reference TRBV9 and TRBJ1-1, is DSGVTQTPKHLITATGQRVTLRCSPRSGDLSVYWYQQSLDQGLQFLIQYYNGEERAKGNILERFSAQQFPDLHSELNLSSLELGDSALYFCASSADRDDGDTEAFFGQGTRLTVV.

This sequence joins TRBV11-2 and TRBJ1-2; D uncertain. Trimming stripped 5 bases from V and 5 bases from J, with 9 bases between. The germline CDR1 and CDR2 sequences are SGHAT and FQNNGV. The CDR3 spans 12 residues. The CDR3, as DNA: TGTGCCAGCAGCCACAACACGTATGGCTACACCTTC. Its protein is CASSHNTYGYTF.

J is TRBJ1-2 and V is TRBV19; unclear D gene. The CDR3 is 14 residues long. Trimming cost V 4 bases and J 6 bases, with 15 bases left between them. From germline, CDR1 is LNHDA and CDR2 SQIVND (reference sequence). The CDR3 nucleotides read TGTGCCAGTAGTACCCGAGACATTCCTCATGGCTACACCTTC. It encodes CASSTRDIPHGYTF.

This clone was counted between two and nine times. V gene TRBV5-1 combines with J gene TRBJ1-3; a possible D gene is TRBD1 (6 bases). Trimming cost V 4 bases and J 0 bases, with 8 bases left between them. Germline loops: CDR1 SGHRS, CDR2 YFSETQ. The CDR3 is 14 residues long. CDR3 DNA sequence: TGCGCCAGCAGCAGGGGGTCCTCTGGAAACACCATATATTTT. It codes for CASSRGSSGNTIYF.

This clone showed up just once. This chain's CDR3 is CASGPYPTDTQYF. For the CDR3, the DNA is TGTGCCAGCGGTCCCTATCCGACAGATACGCAGTATTTT. The V call is TRBV27, the J call TRBJ2-3; D is ambiguous. V was trimmed by 8 bases and J by 3 bases, leaving 12 bases between them. This CDR3 contains 13 residues. Germline assignment: CDR1 MNHEY and CDR2 SMNVEV (reference sequence).

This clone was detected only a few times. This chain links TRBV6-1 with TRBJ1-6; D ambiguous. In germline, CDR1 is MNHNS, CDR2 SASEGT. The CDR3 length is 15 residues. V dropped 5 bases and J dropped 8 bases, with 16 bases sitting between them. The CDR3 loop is CASSSSPGTDSPLHF. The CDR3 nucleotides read TGTGCCAGCAGTTCGAGTCCAGGTACAGATTCACCCCTCCACTTT.

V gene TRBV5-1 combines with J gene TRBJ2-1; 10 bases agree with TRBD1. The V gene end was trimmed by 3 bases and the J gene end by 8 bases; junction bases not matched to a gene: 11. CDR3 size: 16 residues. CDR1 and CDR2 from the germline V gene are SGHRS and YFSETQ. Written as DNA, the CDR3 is TGCGCCAGCAGCTCCGACGGGACAGGGGCTAGGCATGAGCAGTTCTTC. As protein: CASSSDGTGARHEQFF.

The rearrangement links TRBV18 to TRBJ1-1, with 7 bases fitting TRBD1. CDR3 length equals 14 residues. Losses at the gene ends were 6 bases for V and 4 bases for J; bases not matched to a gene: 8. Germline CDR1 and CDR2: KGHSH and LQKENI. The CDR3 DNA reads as TGTGCCAGCTCCGGGGGACAGCGCATCACTGAAGCTTTCTTT. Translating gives CASSGGQRITEAFF.

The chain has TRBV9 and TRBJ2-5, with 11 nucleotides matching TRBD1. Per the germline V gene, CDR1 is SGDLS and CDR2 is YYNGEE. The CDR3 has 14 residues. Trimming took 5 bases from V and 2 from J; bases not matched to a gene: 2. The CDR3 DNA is TGTGCCAGCAGTTGGGACAGGGGGCAAGAGACCCAGTACTTC. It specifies CASSWDRGQETQYF.

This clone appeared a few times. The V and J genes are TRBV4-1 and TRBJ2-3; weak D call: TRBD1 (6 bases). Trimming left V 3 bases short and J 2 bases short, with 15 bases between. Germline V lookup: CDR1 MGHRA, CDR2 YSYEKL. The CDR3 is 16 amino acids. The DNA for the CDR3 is TGCGCCAGCAGCCAGGAGACAGGAACCCACACAGATACGCAGTATTTT. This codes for CASSQETGTHTDTQYF.

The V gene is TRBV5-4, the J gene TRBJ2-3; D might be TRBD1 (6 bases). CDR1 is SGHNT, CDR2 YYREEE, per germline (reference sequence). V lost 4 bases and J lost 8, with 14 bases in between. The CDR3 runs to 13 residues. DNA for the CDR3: TGTGCCAGCAGCCCGGTGGGGGCGCCTACGCAGTATTTT. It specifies CASSPVGAPTQYF. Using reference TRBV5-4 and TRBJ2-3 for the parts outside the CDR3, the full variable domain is ETGVTQSPTHLIKTRGQQVTLRCSSQSGHNTVSWYQQALGQGPQFIFQYYREEENGRGNFPPRFSGLQFPNYSSELNVNALELDDSALYLCASSPVGAPTQYFGPGTRLTVL.

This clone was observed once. The CDR3 DNA reads TGTGCCAGCATTGCACAGGGTGGCTATGGCTACACCTTC. It is translated as CASIAQGGYGYTF. The chain links TRBV2 to TRBJ1-2, with D maybe TRBD1 (6 bases). The CDR3 sequence is 13 residues long. Looked up from germline, CDR1 is SNHLY and CDR2 is FYNNEI. V was cut by 7 bases and J by 4 bases, with 13 bases left in between.

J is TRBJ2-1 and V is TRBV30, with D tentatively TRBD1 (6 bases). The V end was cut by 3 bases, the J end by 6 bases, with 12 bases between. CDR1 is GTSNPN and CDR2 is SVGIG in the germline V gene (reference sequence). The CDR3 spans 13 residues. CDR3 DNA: TGTGCCTGGAGGGGGAAGGGGGTCAATGAGCAGTTCTTC. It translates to CAWRGKGVNEQFF.

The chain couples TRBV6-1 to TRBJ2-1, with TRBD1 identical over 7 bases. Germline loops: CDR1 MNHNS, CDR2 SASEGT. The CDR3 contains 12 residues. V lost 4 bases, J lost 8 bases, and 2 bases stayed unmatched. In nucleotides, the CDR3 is TGTGCCAGCAGTGGACAGGGATATGAGCAGTTCTTC. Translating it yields CASSGQGYEQFF.

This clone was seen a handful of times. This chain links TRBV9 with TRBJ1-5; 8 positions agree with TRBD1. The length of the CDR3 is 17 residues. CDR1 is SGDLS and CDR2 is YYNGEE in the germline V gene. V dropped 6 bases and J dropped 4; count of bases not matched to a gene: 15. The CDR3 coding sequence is TGTGCCAGCATCAACCCTCCGGGACAGGAGGGTAATCAGCCCCAGCATTTT. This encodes CASINPPGQEGNQPQHF.

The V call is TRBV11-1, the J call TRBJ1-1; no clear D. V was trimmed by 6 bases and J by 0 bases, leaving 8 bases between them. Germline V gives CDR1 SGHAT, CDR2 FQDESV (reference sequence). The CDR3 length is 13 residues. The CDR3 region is CASRKTMNTEAFF. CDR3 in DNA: TGTGCCAGCAGAAAGACTATGAACACTGAAGCTTTCTTT.

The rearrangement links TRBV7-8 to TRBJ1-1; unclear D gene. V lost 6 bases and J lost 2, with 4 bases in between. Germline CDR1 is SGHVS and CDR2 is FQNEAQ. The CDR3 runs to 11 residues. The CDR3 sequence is CASRLNTEAFF. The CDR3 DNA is TGTGCCAGCAGGCTAAACACTGAAGCTTTCTTT.

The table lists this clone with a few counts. The CDR3 sequence: CASSYSGGNWADTQYF. In DNA, the CDR3 is TGTGCCAGCAGTTACTCGGGAGGGAATTGGGCAGATACGCAGTATTTT. V and J are TRBV6-5 and TRBJ2-3, with 7 bases lining up with TRBD2. The CDR3 contains 16 residues. The junction had 7 bases not matched to a gene; V was cut back by 0 bases and J by 4 bases. Germline V gene data show CDR1 as MNHEY and CDR2 as SVGAGI.

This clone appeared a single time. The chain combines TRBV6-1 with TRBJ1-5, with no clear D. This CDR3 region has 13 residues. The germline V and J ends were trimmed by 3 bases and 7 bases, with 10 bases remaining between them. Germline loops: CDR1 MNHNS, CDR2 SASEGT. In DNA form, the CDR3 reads TGTGCCAGCAGTGAGGCACCTGGCCAGCCCCAGCATTTT. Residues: CASSEAPGQPQHF.

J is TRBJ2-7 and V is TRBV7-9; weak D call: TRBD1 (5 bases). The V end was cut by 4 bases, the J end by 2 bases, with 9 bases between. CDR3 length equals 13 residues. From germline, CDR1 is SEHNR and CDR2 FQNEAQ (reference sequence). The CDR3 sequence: CASSWGSTYEQYF. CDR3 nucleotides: TGTGCCAGCAGCTGGGGCAGTACCTACGAGCAGTACTTC. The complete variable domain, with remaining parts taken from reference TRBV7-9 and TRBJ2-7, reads DTGVSQNPRHKITKRGQNVTFRCDPISEHNRLYWYRQTLGQGPEFLTYFQNEAQLEKSRLLSDRFSAERPKGSFSTLEIQRTEQGDSAMYLCASSWGSTYEQYFGPGTRLTVT.

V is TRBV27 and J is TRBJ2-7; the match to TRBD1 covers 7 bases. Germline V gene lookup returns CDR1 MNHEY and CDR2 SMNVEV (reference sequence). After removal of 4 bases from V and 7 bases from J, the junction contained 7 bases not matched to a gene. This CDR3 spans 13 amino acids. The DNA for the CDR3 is TGTGCCAGCAGTTCACAGGGGCCAGGGGAGCAGTACTTC. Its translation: CASSSQGPGEQYF.

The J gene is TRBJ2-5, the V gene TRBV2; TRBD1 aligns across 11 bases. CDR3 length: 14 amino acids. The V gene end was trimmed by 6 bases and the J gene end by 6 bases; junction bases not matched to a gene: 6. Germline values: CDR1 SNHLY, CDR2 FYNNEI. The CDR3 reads CASSAGQGVKTQYF. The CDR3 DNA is TGTGCCAGCAGCGCGGGACAGGGGGTGAAGACCCAGTACTTC.

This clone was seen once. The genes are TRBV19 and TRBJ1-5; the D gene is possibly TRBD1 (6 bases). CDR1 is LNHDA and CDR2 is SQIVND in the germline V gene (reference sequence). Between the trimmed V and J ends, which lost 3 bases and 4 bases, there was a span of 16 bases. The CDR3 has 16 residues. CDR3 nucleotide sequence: TGTGCCAGTAGTATCTCCCCACCAACAGGGAATCAGCCCCAGCATTTT. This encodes CASSISPPTGNQPQHF. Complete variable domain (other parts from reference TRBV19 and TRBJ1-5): DGGITQSPKYLFRKEGQNVTLSCEQNLNHDAMYWYRQDPGQGLRLIYYSQIVNDFQKGDIAEGYSVSREKKESFPLTVTSAQKNPTAFYLCASSISPPTGNQPQHFGDGTRLSIL.

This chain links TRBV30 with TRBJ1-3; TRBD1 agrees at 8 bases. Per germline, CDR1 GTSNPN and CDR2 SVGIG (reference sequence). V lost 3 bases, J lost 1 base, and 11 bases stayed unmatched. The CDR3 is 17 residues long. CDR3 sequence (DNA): TGTGCCTGGAGGGGGACAGGAGGAGGATTATCTGGAAACACCATATATTTT. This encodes CAWRGTGGGLSGNTIYF.

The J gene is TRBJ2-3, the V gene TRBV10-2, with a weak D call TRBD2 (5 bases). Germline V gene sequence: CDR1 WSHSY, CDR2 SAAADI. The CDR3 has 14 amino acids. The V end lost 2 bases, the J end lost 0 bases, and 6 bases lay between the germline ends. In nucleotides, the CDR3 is TGCGCCAGCAGTGAGGGGAGTAGCACAGATACGCAGTATTTT. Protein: CASSEGSSTDTQYF.

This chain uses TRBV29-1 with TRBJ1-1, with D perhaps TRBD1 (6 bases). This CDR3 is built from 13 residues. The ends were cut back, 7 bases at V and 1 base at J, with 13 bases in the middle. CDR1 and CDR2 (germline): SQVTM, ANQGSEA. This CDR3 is CSAHLTGNTEAFF. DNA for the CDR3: TGCAGCGCCCATTTGACAGGGAACACTGAAGCTTTCTTT.

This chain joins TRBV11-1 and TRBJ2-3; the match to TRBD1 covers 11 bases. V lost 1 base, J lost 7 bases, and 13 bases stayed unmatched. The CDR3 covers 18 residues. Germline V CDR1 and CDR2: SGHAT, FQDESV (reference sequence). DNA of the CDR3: TGTGCCAGCAGCTTAGACCCTCTCGGACAGGGGGCGCCGTATACGCAGTATTTT. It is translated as CASSLDPLGQGAPYTQYF.

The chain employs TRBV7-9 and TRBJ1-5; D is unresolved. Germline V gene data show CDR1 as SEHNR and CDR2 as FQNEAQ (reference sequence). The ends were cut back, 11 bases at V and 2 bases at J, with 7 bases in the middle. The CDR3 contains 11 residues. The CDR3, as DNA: TGTGCCGTCGGGGGCAATCAGCCCCAGCATTTT. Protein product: CAVGGNQPQHF.

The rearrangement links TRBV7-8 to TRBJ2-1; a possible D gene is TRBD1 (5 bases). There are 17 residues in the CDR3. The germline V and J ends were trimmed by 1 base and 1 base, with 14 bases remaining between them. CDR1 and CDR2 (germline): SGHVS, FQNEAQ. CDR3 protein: CASSLGGIPRSYNEQFF. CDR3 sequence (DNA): TGTGCCAGCAGCTTAGGGGGCATCCCCAGGTCCTACAATGAGCAGTTCTTC.